Presented here are 18 T cell receptor beta chains from one specimen sequenced in a study of Ad26.COV2.S vaccination and SARS-CoV-2 variants. The repertoire was sequenced with immunoSEQ multiplex PCR; TCRdb's copy has only in-frame clones and lacks some. The profile shows about 440,000 clones, roughly 87% of them singletons. Stated treatment: about 20 received Ad26.COV2.S at low or high dose, single or two shots; 5 received placebo; per-sample allocation not given. Samples came from day 63 after the first vaccine or placebo injection. The specimen was peripheral blood, collected in a trial of Ad26.COV2.S vaccine versus placebo. These receptors all come from a person aged 18 to 65 who received the Ad26.COV2.S COVID-19 vaccine or a placebo.

This chain connects TRBV6-5 to TRBJ2-1; 9 bases match TRBD1. V lost 0 bases to trimming and J lost 4 bases; unmatched junction nucleotides: 1. CDR3 length equals 15 residues. Germline V gene lookup returns CDR1 MNHEY and CDR2 SVGAGI. CDR3 region: CASSYSGQGYNEQFF. As DNA, the CDR3 is TGTGCCAGCAGTTACTCGGGACAGGGTTACAATGAGCAGTTCTTC.

The gene calls are TRBV12-5 and TRBJ2-7; D unclear. The CDR3 spans 12 residues. Trimming took off 7 bases at V and 6 bases at J, with 13 bases between the two ends. Per germline, CDR1 LGHNT and CDR2 FRNRAP. CDR3 sequence: CASALLLSEQYF. The CDR3, as DNA: TGTGCTAGTGCTCTCCTACTGTCCGAGCAGTACTTC.

The V call is TRBV7-3, the J call TRBJ1-6; a possible D gene is TRBD1 (5 bases). Trimming shortened V by 2 bases and J by 9 bases, and 8 bases separated the two germline ends. The CDR3 is 13 residues long. The germline V gene has CDR1 SGHTA and CDR2 FQGTGA. CDR3 sequence: CASSLLGGSPLHF. Written as DNA, the CDR3 is TGTGCCAGCAGCTTACTGGGGGGTTCACCCCTCCACTTT.

This clone was observed a single time. This chain joins TRBV5-1 and TRBJ2-1, with 7 positions matching TRBD2. V gave up 4 bases and J gave up 5 bases; unmatched junction bases: 6. CDR1 and CDR2 (germline): SGHRS, YFSETQ. The CDR3 length is 14 residues. CDR3 amino acids: CASSKGLTDNEQFF. The DNA for the CDR3 is TGCGCCAGCAGCAAGGGACTAACAGACAATGAGCAGTTCTTC. Supplemented by reference TRBV5-1 and TRBJ2-1, the full variable domain reads KAGVTQTPRYLIKTRGQQVTLSCSPISGHRSVSWYQQTPGQGLQFLFEYFSETQRNKGNFPGRFSGRQFSNSRSEMNVSTLELGDSALYLCASSKGLTDNEQFFGPGTRLTVL.

The chain has TRBV7-2 and TRBJ2-2; weak D call: TRBD2 (5 bases). Trimming removed 5 bases from V and 2 bases from J, with 9 bases in between. The V gene's germline CDR1 is SGHTA and CDR2 FQGNSA. The CDR3 covers 14 residues. CDR3 in DNA: TGTGCCAGCAGCCCCGGGGTAAACACCGGGGAGCTGTTTTTT. This codes for CASSPGVNTGELFF.

DNA for the CDR3: TGTGCCACCGGGATCCGGGACAGTATCGATGAGCAGTTCTTC. It translates to CATGIRDSIDEQFF. The chain joins TRBV15 to TRBJ2-1; 7 bases match TRBD1. This CDR3 is 14 amino acids long. V lost 8 bases and J lost 8; bases outside the gene matches: 12. Germline V gene lookup returns CDR1 LNHNV and CDR2 YYDKDF (reference sequence).

The chain uses TRBV5-1 and TRBJ1-4, with TRBD1 matching over 8 bases. The V gene end was trimmed by 7 bases and the J gene end by 5 bases; junction bases not matched to a gene: 4. This CDR3 contains 13 residues. The germline V gene has CDR1 SGHRS and CDR2 YFSETQ. CDR3 sequence: CASGTGNNEKLFF. In DNA, the CDR3 is TGCGCCAGCGGGACAGGTAACAATGAAAAACTGTTTTTT.

The chain carries TRBV11-2 and TRBJ2-1; a weak D match, TRBD2 (5 bases). The V end lost 1 base, the J end lost 1 base, and 17 bases lay between the germline ends. The CDR3 loop spans 18 amino acids. Per the germline V gene, CDR1 is SGHAT and CDR2 is FQNNGV. The CDR3 reads CASSLAVLRAYSYNEQFF. The CDR3 DNA reads as TGTGCCAGCAGCTTAGCGGTTCTGCGGGCCTATTCCTACAATGAGCAGTTCTTC.

The chain joins TRBV28 to TRBJ2-2, with 7 bases matching TRBD2. The germline V gene encodes CDR1 MDHEN and CDR2 SYDVKM. V shed 6 bases, J shed 8 bases, and the junction held 9 bases outside the gene matches. This CDR3 is built from 14 residues. The CDR3 protein is CASSLMRERGELFF. CDR3 in DNA: TGTGCCAGCAGCCTCATGCGGGAGCGGGGGGAGCTGTTTTTT.

The chain employs TRBV28 and TRBJ2-5, with 8 bases lining up with TRBD2. V gave up 5 bases and J gave up 0 bases; unmatched junction bases: 5. The V gene's germline CDR1 is MDHEN and CDR2 SYDVKM. The CDR3 covers 15 residues. The DNA of the CDR3 is TGTGCCAGCAGTCCCCTAGCGGGCTACCAAGAGACCCAGTACTTC. Translated: CASSPLAGYQETQYF.

The V gene is TRBV19, the J gene TRBJ2-7; 7 positions agree with TRBD1. Germline V CDR1 and CDR2: LNHDA, SQIVND (reference sequence). The V gene end was trimmed by 4 bases and the J gene end by 11 bases; junction bases not matched to a gene: 8. This CDR3 is 12 amino acids long. The CDR3 nucleotides read TGTGCCAGTAGTAACCGACAGGGCCAAGAGTACTTC. Translated: CASSNRQGQEYF.

Notes on this clone: One junction end disagrees with the germline gene, perhaps due to a read error. The gene calls are TRBV5-5 and TRBJ2-7, with 11 bases fitting TRBD2. CDR3 length: 15 amino acids. CDR1 SGHKS and CDR2 YYEKEE come from the germline V gene (reference sequence). The chain's CDR3 is CASRLGLAASYEQYF. The CDR3 bases are TGTGCCAGCAGGTTGGGACTAGCGGCCTCCTACGAGCAGTACTTC.

This clone was seen only once. V and J are TRBV6-5 and TRBJ2-5; tentatively, D is TRBD2 (6 bases). Germline CDR1 MNHEY, CDR2 SVGAGI. Trimming took 7 bases from V and 5 from J, leaving 11 bases between them. The length of the CDR3 is 12 residues. In DNA form, the CDR3 reads TGTGCCAGCAAGCGGGTTCGGGAGACCCAGTACTTC. This translates into CASKRVRETQYF.

This clone appeared a few times. As DNA, the CDR3 is TGTGCCTGGAGTGGACAGGGGATCCCTGGAAACACCATATATTTT. It codes for CAWSGQGIPGNTIYF. The rearrangement joins TRBV30 to TRBJ1-3; 8 bases fit TRBD1. Germline V lookup: CDR1 GTSNPN, CDR2 SVGIG (reference sequence). The CDR3 extends over 15 amino acids. V trimming: 1 base; J trimming: 2 bases; junction bases outside the gene matches: 4.

In its sample, this clone was seen once. The CDR3 is CASSPGQGAMNTEAFF. DNA for the CDR3: TGTGCCAGCTCACCTGGACAGGGGGCGATGAACACTGAAGCTTTCTTT. This chain joins TRBV18 and TRBJ1-1; TRBD1 aligns across 11 bases. Germline V gene sequence: CDR1 KGHSH, CDR2 LQKENI. The CDR3 loop spans 16 amino acids. Unmatched junction bases numbered 3, after V lost 3 bases and J lost 0 bases.

The rearrangement joins TRBV7-8 to TRBJ1-4; D is perhaps TRBD1 (6 bases). V gave up 5 bases and J gave up 8 bases, with 18 bases separating them. Germline-derived CDR1 and CDR2 are SGHVS and FQNEAQ. The CDR3 sequence is 15 residues long. CDR3 nucleotides: TGTGCCAGCAGCGCGAGACAGGAGGGGAGCGAAAAACTGTTTTTT. Amino acids: CASSARQEGSEKLFF.

This chain uses TRBV20-1 with TRBJ1-5; D call uncertain. Germline CDR1 is DFQATT and CDR2 is SNEGSKA (reference sequence). The V and J ends lost 3 bases and 2 bases respectively, with 14 bases between them. The CDR3 consists of 15 residues. CDR3 nucleotide sequence: TGCAGTGCTAGTTCCTCTGGCACGGGCAATCAGCCCCAGCATTTT. Translated: CSASSSGTGNQPQHF.

This chain joins TRBV4-2 and TRBJ1-2; D unresolved. The V end lost 4 bases, the J end lost 6 bases, and 18 bases lay between the germline ends. The CDR3 extends over 15 amino acids. The germline V gene has CDR1 LGHNA and CDR2 YNFKEQ. As DNA, the CDR3 is TGTGCCAGCAGCCGAAGCCGGGCCTCGAGGGATGGCTACACCTTC. It encodes CASSRSRASRDGYTF.